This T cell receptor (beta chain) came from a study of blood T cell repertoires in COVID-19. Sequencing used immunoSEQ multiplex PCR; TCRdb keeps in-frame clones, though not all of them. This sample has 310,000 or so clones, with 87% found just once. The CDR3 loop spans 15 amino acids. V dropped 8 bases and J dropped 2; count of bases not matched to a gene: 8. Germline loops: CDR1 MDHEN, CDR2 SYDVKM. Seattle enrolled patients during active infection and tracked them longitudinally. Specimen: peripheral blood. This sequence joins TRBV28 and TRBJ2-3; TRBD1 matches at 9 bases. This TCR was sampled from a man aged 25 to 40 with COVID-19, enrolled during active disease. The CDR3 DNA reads TGTGCCAGCCCCCGGGACAGGGTGTCCACAGATACGCAGTATTTT. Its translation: CASPRDRVSTDTQYF.